This T cell receptor (beta chain) was sequenced for a study of response to subunit inactivated influenza vaccine. Points from the study as a whole: The authors suggested that every seasonal influenza vaccination recruits few new T cells.

The CDR3 is made up of 12 amino acids. Per the germline V gene, CDR1 is DFQATT and CDR2 is SNEGSKA (reference sequence). This clonotype has at least ten counts. Its target is unknown. TCRdb re-derived calls from the RT-PCR reads in MiXCR, one entry per CDR3 protein. The sample lists some 600,000 distinct CDR3 sequences, around 15% occurring once. The sequence came from a man in his fifties or sixties who received an inactivated influenza vaccine. Sequencing was performed on PBMCs from blood, taken around two weeks before vaccination. The genes are TRBV20-1 and TRBJ2-3; 7 bases match TRBD2. In nucleotides, the CDR3 is TGCGGGGGGAGCGGGACCACAGATACGCAGTATTTT. It codes for CGGSGTTDTQYF.